The present TCR beta chain was sequenced within a study of blood T cell repertoires in COVID-19. In the study overall: Samples representing acute and convalescent COVID-19 were sourced from the United States, Italy and Spain. PBMCs, B-cell-depleted T cells, or T cells were the source of the cDNA or gDNA that made up the material.

Original data processing: It was from reference gene primer amplification that nucleated cell counts were estimated. TCRdb's table, derived via immunoSEQ multiplex PCR, lists solely in-frame clones and lacks some. The V and J calls and clone size come from that table; D and trimming were worked out from the DNA. The table records 150,000 to 180,000 clones, roughly nine tenths of them present only once. Germline CDR1 and CDR2: SGHTA and FQGNSA. The CDR3 has 15 residues. Trimming shortened V by 1 base and J by 3 bases, and 10 bases separated the two germline ends. This chain uses TRBV7-2 with TRBJ1-3; D remains unclear. This receptor was obtained from a woman in her seventies with acute or convalescent COVID-19. Sequencing was performed on peripheral blood. This chain's CDR3 is CASSLGQANGNTIYF. In DNA, the CDR3 is TGTGCCAGCAGCTTAGGGCAGGCAAATGGAAACACCATATATTTT.